The rows below give T cell receptor beta chains drawn from one sample of a study of identical twins. Each CDR3 protein is one row after TCRdb ran MiXCR on the 5' RACE reads. The sample includes roughly 1.6 million distinct CDR3 sequences, 32% of them seen just once. The source material was cord blood. The receptors come from a newborn girl in good health. CDR3s include the opening cysteine and the closing phenylalanine or tryptophan. A D gene is named only where the DNA matches it firmly. Expanded clones get a size class; other rows say once, few or many, or leave the size out.

V	J	size	D	CDR3	DNA
TRBV5-1	TRBJ1-1	NA	NA	CTSTSLRGNAEAFF	TGCACCAGCACCTCTCTCCGGGGGAACGCTGAAGCTTTCTTT
TRBV5-8	TRBJ2-5	NA	NA	CASSLGTRRGQETQYF	TGTGCCAGCAGCTTGGGGACAAGGAGGGGGCAAGAGACCCAGTACTTC
TRBV5-1	TRBJ2-7	few	TRBD1	CASSGRTGYEQYF	TGCGCCAGCAGCGGCCGGACAGGGTACGAGCAGTACTTC
TRBV2	TRBJ1-2	few	NA	CASSAVGGNYGYTF	TGTGCCAGCAGTGCTGTAGGGGGGAACTATGGCTACACCTTC
TRBV7-9	TRBJ2-3	NA	NA	CATQYTTGEAYTGTQYF	TGTGCCACCCAGTACACCACAGGGGAGGCGTACACAGGTACGCAGTATTTT
TRBV9	TRBJ1-6	NA	NA	CASSVEGNSPLHF	TGTGCCAGCAGCGTAGAGGGGAATTCACCCCTCCACTTT
TRBV2	TRBJ2-5	few	TRBD2	CASSLRLAINEQYF	TGTGCCAGCAGTTTGCGACTAGCGATAAATGAGCAGTACTTC
TRBV18	TRBJ2-7	few	NA	CASSPRVTDEQYF	TGTGCCAGCTCACCACGGGTTACGGACGAGCAGTACTTC
TRBV6-5	TRBJ2-1	NA	NA	CASGRPSSYNEQFF	TGTGCCAGCGGCCGACCCAGCTCCTACAATGAGCAGTTCTTC
TRBV12-3/TRBV12-4	TRBJ2-7	NA	TRBD1	CASSPRTGRTYEQYF	TGTGCCAGCAGTCCTAGGACAGGGCGAACCTACGAGCAGTACTTC
TRBV29-1	TRBJ2-7	NA	NA	CSVEPGPYEQYF	TGCAGCGTTGAGCCAGGACCGTACGAGCAGTACTTC
TRBV18	TRBJ2-3	NA	NA	CASSRPDTDTQYF	TGTGCCAGCTCACGTCCGGACACAGATACGCAGTATTTT
TRBV28	TRBJ2-3	few	NA	CASSGPGTPSPDTQYF	TGTGCCAGCAGTGGCCCCGGGACCCCTTCCCCAGATACGCAGTATTTT